A selection of T cell receptor beta chains follows, all from one sample in a study of T cells in localized non-small cell lung cancer. The assay was immunoSEQ multiplex PCR, and TCRdb's table has in-frame clones only and misses some. Among fewer than 13,000 clones listed, around 47% were seen once. Sequenced here: lymph node tissue, sampled before any cancer treatment. The receptor set was obtained from a woman aged 35-75 years with stage II squamous cell lung carcinoma. The CDR3 runs from the conserved cysteine through the conserved F or W. D genes are given only for firm matches. The size of a clone is reported for some rows only, either as once, few or many, or as a class for expanded clones.

cdr3_nt	cdr3_aa	d_call	clone_size	v_call	cdr3_length	j_call
TGTGCCAGCAGTGATTGGGGGATCGGGTATGGCTACACCTTC	CASSDWGIGYGYTF	-	few	TRBV6-8	14	TRBJ1-2
TGTGCCAGCAGCTTGGGGACAGGGAGGACTGAAGCTTTCTTT	CASSLGTGRTEAFF	TRBD1	medium-sized	TRBV11-3	14	TRBJ1-1
TGTGCCAGCAGTCATTTCAGGACCATGGCCAACGTCCTGACTTTC	CASSHFRTMANVLTF	-	-	TRBV28	15	TRBJ2-6
TGTGCCAGCATTAAGTCGGGTATCACTGAAGCTTTCTTT	CASIKSGITEAFF	-	-	TRBV28	13	TRBJ1-1
TGTGCCAGCAGACCCCTGACAGGTGTCGAAAAACTGTTTTTT	CASRPLTGVEKLFF	-	few	TRBV6-8	14	TRBJ1-4
TGTGCCAGCTCCCCCGGGGGGAGGAATGAAAAACTGTTTTTT	CASSPGGRNEKLFF	-	-	TRBV9	14	TRBJ1-4
-	CASSVGAGNLYF	-	-	TRBV28	12	TRBJ2-7
TGTGCCAGTACACCTGAGACCTGGCGGGGCACTGAAGCTTTCTTT	CASTPETWRGTEAFF	-	-	TRBV19	15	TRBJ1-1
TGTGCCAGCAGTTTAGCACAGGGGGCAGGCAACGTCCTGACTTTC	CASSLAQGAGNVLTF	TRBD1	few	TRBV6-8	15	TRBJ2-6
TGTGCCAGTAGTAGGGGACGCCTCTATGGCTACACCTTC	CASSRGRLYGYTF	-	once	TRBV19	13	TRBJ1-2
TGTGCCAGCAGCTTACCCCTACAGAGGAGCTCTGGAAACACCATATATTTT	CASSLPLQRSSGNTIYF	-	few	TRBV11-3	17	TRBJ1-3
TGTGCCAGCAGTCTCCTAGGACAGGGGGCGGGTAATGAGCAGTTCTTC	CASSLLGQGAGNEQFF	TRBD1	-	TRBV28	16	TRBJ2-1
TGTGCCACCTCTAGAGGGGAGAACACTGAAGCTTTCTTT	CATSRGENTEAFF	-	-	TRBV9	13	TRBJ1-1